This T cell receptor beta chain was recovered during a study of blood T cell repertoires in COVID-19. Whole-study context: Material from acute and convalescent COVID-19 was sourced from the United States, Italy and Spain. PBMCs, B-cell-depleted T cells, or T cells provided the cDNA or gDNA that made up the material.

Participants' own reports of clinical history determined their cohort assignment. This table comes from immunoSEQ multiplex PCR, and its TCRdb copy is limited to in-frame clones, with some not included. This sample yields roughly 230,000 clones, of which around 90% are seen a single time; roughly 7.1% belongs to the top ten. The V end lost 0 bases, the J end lost 2 bases, and 12 bases lay between the germline ends. This CDR3 spans 17 amino acids. In germline, CDR1 is SGHDT, CDR2 YYEEEE. This chain links TRBV5-6 with TRBJ2-6; possible D gene TRBD1, 5 bases. The sequenced sample was PBMCs or T cells enriched from blood (not recorded which). The clonotype comes from a man aged 30 to 39 in a cohort exposed to, infected with or recovered from COVID-19 (not recorded which). CDR3 amino acids: CASSLGVGVAGANVLTF. The DNA of the CDR3 is TGTGCCAGCAGCTTGGGTGTAGGGGTCGCTGGGGCCAACGTCCTGACTTTC.